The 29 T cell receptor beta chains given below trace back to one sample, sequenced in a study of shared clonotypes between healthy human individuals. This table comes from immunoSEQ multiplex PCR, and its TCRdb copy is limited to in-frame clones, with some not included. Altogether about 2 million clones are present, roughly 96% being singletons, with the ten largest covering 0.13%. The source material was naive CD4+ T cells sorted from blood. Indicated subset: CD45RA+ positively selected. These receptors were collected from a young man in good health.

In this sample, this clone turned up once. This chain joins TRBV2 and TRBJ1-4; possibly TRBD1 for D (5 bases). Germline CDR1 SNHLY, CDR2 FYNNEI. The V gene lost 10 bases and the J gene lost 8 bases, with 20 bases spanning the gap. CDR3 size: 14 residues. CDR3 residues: CANKAIGASEKLFF. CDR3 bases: TGTGCCAACAAGGCTATCGGGGCAAGCGAAAAACTGTTTTTT.

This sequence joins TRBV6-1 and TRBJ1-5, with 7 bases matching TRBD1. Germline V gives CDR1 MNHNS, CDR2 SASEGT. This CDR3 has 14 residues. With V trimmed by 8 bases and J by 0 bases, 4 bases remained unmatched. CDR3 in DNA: TGTGCCAGCCGACAGGGCGATAGCAATCAGCCCCAGCATTTT. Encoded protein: CASRQGDSNQPQHF.

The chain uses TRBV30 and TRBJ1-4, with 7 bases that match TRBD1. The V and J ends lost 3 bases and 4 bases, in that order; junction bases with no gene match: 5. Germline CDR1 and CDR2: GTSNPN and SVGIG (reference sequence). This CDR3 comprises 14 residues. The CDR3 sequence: CAWRSGQINEKLFF. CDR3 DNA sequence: TGTGCCTGGAGGTCGGGACAGATTAATGAAAAACTGTTTTTT.

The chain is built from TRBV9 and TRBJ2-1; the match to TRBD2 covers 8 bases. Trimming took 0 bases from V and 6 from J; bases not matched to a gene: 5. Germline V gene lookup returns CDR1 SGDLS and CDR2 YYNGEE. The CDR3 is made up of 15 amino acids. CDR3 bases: TGTGCCAGCAGCGTAGGTAGCGGGAAGGGCAATGAGCAGTTCTTC. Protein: CASSVGSGKGNEQFF.

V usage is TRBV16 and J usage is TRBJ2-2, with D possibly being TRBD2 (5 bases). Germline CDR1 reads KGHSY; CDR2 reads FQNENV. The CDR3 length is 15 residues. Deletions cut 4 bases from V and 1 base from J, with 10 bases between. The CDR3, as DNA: TGTGCCAGCAGCCGCCCTCGGGGGAACACCGGGGAGCTGTTTTTT. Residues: CASSRPRGNTGELFF.

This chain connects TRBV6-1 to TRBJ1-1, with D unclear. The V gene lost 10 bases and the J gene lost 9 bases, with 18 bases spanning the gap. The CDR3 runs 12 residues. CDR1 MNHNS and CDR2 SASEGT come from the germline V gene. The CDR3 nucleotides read TGTGCCATCCAGAGCTGGGTATCCCAAGCTTTCTTT. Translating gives CAIQSWVSQAFF.

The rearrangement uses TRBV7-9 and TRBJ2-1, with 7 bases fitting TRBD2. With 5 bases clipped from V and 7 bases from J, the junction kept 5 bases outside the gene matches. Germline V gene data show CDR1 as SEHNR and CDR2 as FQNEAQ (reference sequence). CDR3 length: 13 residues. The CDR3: CASSMPGLNEQFF. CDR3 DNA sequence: TGTGCCAGCAGCATGCCGGGACTAAATGAGCAGTTCTTC.

DNA of the CDR3: TGCGCCAGCAGCTTGGAGAGGATTACCTACGAGCAGTACTTC. Translated: CASSLERITYEQYF. This chain connects TRBV5-1 to TRBJ2-7; D not resolved. Germline values: CDR1 SGHRS, CDR2 YFSETQ. The CDR3 extends over 14 amino acids. With 0 bases removed from V and 2 bases from J, the gap between germline ends came to 9 bases.

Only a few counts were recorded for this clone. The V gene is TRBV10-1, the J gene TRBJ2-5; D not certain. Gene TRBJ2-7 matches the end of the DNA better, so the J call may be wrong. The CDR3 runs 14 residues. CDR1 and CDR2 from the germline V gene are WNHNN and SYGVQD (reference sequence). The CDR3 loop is CASSAPGGLHEQYF. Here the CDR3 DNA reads TGCGCCAGCAGTGCACCCGGTGGCCTCCACGAGCAGTACTTC.

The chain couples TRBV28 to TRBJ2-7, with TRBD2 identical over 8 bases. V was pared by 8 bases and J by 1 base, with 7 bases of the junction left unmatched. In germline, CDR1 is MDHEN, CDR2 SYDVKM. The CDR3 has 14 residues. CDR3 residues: CASGGSGGSYEQYF. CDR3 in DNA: TGTGCCAGCGGGGGAAGCGGGGGTTCCTACGAGCAGTACTTC.

CDR3 DNA sequence: TGTGCCAGCAGTTACAGCGGATCAACTAATGAAAAACTGTTTTTT. Its protein product is CASSYSGSTNEKLFF. This rearrangement joins TRBV6-6 to TRBJ1-4, with unresolved D. The CDR3 extends over 15 amino acids. The V end lost 2 bases, the J end lost 0 bases, and 7 bases lay between the germline ends. Per the germline V gene, CDR1 is MNHNY and CDR2 is SVGAGI (reference sequence).

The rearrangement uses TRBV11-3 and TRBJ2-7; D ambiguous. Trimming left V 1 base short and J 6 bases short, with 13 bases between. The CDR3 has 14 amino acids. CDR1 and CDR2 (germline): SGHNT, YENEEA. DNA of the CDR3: TGTGCCAGCAGCTTAGGTCCCCCGAACGGCGAGCAGTACTTC. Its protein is CASSLGPPNGEQYF.

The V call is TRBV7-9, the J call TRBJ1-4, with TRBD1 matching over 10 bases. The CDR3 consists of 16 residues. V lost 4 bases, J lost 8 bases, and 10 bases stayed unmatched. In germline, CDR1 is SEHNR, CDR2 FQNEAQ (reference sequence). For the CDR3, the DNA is TGTGCCAGCAGCTCCCTCCCGGGACAGGGGATAGAAAAACTGTTTTTT. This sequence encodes CASSSLPGQGIEKLFF.

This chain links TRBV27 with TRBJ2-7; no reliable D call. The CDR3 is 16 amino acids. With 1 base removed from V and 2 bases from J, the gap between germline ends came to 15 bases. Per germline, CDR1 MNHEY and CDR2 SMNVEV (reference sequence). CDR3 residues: CASSLFHMGSPYEQYF. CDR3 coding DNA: TGTGCCAGCAGTTTATTCCATATGGGCAGCCCCTACGAGCAGTACTTC.

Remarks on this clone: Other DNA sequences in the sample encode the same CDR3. CDR3 in DNA: TGTGCCAGCAGCTTGTTGAACACCGGGGAGCTGTTTTTT. Translating gives CASSLLNTGELFF. The rearrangement joins TRBV5-4 to TRBJ2-2; D is ambiguous. V lost 1 base and J 1 base, leaving 2 bases between the germline ends. Germline V gene sequence: CDR1 SGHNT, CDR2 YYREEE (reference sequence). The CDR3 is made up of 13 amino acids.

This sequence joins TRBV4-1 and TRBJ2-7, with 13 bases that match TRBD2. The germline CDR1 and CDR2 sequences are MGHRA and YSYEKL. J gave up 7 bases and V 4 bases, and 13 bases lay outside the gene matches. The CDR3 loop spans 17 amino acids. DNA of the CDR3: TGCGCCAGCAGCCTCTTAGGACTAGCGGGAGTACTCTCTGAGCAGTACTTC. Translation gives CASSLLGLAGVLSEQYF.

The CDR3 coding sequence is TGTGCCAGCAGTGGCCCGCCACTAGTGGTCGGGGAGCTGTTTTTT. It codes for CASSGPPLVVGELFF. The chain recombines TRBV6-5 with TRBJ2-2, with D perhaps matching TRBD2 (5 bases). CDR1 and CDR2 (germline): MNHEY, SVGAGI. The CDR3 runs 15 residues. Trimming cost V 5 bases and J 7 bases, with 17 bases left between them.

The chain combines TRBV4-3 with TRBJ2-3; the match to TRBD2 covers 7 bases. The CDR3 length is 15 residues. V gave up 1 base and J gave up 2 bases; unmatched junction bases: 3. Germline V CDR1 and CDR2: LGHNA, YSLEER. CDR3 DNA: TGCGCCAGCAGCCAAGGGGCGGGAGTCACAGATACGCAGTATTTT. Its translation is CASSQGAGVTDTQYF.

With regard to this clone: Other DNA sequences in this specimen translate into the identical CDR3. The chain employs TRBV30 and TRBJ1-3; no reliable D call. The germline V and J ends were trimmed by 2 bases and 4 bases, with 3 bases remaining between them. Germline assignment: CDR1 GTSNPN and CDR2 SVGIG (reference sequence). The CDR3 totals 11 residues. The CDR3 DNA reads TGTGCCTGGAGTATAGGAAACACCATATATTTT. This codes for CAWSIGNTIYF.

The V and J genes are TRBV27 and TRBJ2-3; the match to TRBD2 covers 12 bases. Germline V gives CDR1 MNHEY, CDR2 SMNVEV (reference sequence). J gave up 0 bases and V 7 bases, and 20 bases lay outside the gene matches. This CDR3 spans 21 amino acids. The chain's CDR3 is CASKKRETLAGGVFSTDTQYF. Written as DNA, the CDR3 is TGTGCCAGCAAAAAGCGGGAAACACTAGCGGGAGGAGTATTTAGCACAGATACGCAGTATTTT.

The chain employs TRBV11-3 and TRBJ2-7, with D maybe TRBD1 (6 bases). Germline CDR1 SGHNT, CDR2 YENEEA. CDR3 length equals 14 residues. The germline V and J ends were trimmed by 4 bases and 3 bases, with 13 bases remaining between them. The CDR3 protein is CASSSWDTFYEQYF. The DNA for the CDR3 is TGTGCCAGCAGCTCATGGGACACTTTCTACGAGCAGTACTTC. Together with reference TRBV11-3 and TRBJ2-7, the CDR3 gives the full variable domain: EAGVVQSPRYKIIEKKQPVAFWCNPISGHNTLYWYLQNLGQGPELLIRYENEEAVDDSQLPKDRFSAERLKGVDSTLKIQPAELGDSAVYLCASSSWDTFYEQYFGPGTRLTVT.

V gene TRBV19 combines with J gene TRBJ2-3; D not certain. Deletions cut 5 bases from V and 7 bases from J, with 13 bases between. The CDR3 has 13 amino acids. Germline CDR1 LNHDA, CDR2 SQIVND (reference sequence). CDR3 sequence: CASSDARGYTQYF. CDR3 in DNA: TGTGCCAGTAGTGATGCCCGTGGCTATACGCAGTATTTT.

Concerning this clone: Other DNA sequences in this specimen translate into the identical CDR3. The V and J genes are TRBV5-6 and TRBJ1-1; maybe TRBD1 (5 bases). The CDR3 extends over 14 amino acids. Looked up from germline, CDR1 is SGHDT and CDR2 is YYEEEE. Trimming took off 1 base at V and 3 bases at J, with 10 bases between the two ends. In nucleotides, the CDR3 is TGTGCCAGCAGCTTGAGGGGACGGTACACTGAAGCTTTCTTT. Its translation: CASSLRGRYTEAFF.

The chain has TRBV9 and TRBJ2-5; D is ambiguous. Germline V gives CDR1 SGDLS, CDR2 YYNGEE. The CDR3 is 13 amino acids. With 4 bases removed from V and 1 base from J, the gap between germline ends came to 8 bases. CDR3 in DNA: TGTGCCAGCAGCTCTTGGTCCCAAGAGACCCAGTACTTC. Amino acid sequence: CASSSWSQETQYF.

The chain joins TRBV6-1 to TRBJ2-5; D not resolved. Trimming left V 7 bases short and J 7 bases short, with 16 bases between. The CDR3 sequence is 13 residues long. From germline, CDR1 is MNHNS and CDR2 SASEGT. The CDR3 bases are TGTGCCAGCATGGAGTCGCAGGTTGGGACCCAGTACTTC. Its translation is CASMESQVGTQYF.

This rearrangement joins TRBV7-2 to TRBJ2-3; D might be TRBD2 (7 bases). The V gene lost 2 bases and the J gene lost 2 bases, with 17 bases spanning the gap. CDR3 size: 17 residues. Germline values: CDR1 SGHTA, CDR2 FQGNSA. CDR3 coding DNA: TGTGCCAGCAGCTTAAGGCTCCTTGCGGGGGCCACAGATACGCAGTATTTT. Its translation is CASSLRLLAGATDTQYF.

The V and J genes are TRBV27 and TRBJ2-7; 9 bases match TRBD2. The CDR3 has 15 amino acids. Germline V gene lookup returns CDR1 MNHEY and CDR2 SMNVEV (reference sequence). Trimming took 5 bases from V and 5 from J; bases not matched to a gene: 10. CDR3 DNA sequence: TGTGCCAGCAGTCAGACTAGCGGCGTCTGGGACGAGCAGTACTTC. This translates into CASSQTSGVWDEQYF.

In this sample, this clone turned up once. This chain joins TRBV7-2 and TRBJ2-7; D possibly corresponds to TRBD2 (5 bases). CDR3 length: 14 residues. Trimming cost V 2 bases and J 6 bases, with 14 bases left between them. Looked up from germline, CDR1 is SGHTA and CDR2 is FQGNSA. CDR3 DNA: TGTGCCAGCAGCTTAAGCAGCGGAATGATCGAGCAGTACTTC. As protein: CASSLSSGMIEQYF.

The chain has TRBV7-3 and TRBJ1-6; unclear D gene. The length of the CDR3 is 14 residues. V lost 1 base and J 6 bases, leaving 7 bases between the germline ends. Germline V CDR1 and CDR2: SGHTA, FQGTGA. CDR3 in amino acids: CASSLMAANSPLHF. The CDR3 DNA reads TGTGCCAGCAGCTTAATGGCAGCTAATTCACCCCTCCACTTT.